This TCR beta chain stems from a study of regulatory T cells in long-lasting Graves disease. Study results and limitations: With a small sample size, accuracy may have been reduced. Newly diagnosed patients had higher TCR diversity than persistent Graves' patients did. Among samples with persistent disease, TRBV28, TRBJ1-2 and TRBJ2-5 were favored.

The time point: persistent/refractory GD, antithyroid drugs over 5 years with positive TRAb. Following extraction of RNA from PBMCs, that RNA was used to make the TCR library. Germline V gene sequence: CDR1 LGHDT, CDR2 YNNKEL (reference sequence). The ends were cut back, 1 base at V and 7 bases at J, with 14 bases in the middle. The CDR3 has 16 amino acids. Worth noting for this clonotype: What it recognizes is unknown.

Relying on iRepertoire HTBI primers and Arm-PCR of CDR3 regions, the team built TCR beta libraries. TCRdb reanalysed the multiplex PCR reads using MiXCR and keeps one entry per CDR3 protein. The data show about 400,000 distinct CDR3 sequences, less than 25% seen once. The chain is built from TRBV3-1 and TRBJ1-6; D call uncertain. The sample in question was peripheral blood mononuclear cells (PBMCs), obtained when the disease was refractory, from a patient treated with antithyroid drugs. This clonotype was obtained from a female donor with Graves disease. CDR3 sequence (DNA): TGTGCCAGCAGCCAAGCCCCTATATTCCAGAATTCACCCCTCCACTTT. Translation gives CASSQAPIFQNSPLHF.